Shown below are 8 T cell receptor beta chains from a single sample sequenced in a study of tumor and adjacent non-tumor tissue in lung cancer. No cell sorting was done before RNA was extracted from the tissue. TCRbeta libraries were built with three rounds of nested PCR, modified from ARM-PCR. A single record per CDR3 protein comes from TCRdb applying MiXCR to the multiplex PCR reads. The sample yields tens of thousands of distinct CDR3 sequences, about 70% seen once. The sequencing input was lung tumor tissue. The source is a man between 60 and 75 years old with non-small cell lung cancer.

As to this clonotype: A single base separates this from a much larger clone, so it may be a read error. The chain couples TRBV11-2 to TRBJ1-1; TRBD1 aligns across 8 bases. Germline V lookup: CDR1 SGHAT, CDR2 FQNNGV. The CDR3 has 14 residues. As DNA, the CDR3 is TGTGTCAGCAGGACCCTAGGACAGGGCGGTGAAGCTTTCTTT. It yields the protein CVSRTLGQGGEAFF.

Note on this clonotype: Germline is not matched at one junction end, which may reflect a read error. V usage is TRBV11-3 and J usage is TRBJ2-5, with D possibly matching TRBD2 (8 bases). The germline V gene has CDR1 SGHNT and CDR2 YENEEA. This CDR3 contains 16 residues. As DNA, the CDR3 is TGTGCAAGCAGCTTAGATAGCGGGACAGTCGAAGAGGCCCAGTACTTC. Protein sequence: CASSLDSGTVEEAQYF. The full variable domain, completed using reference TRBV11-3 and TRBJ2-5, is EAGVVQSPRYKIIEKKQPVAFWCNPISGHNTLYWYLQNLGQGPELLIRYENEEAVDDSQLPKDRFSAERLKGVDSTLKIQPAELGDSAVYLCASSLDSGTVEEAQYFGPGTRLLVL.

The chain couples TRBV12-3 or TRBV12-4 to TRBJ1-5; D is undetermined. The CDR3 has 15 amino acids. Trimming stripped 5 bases from V and 0 bases from J, with 11 bases between. CDR3 DNA sequence: TGTGCCAGCAGTCTCACGTCGAATAGCAATCAGCCCCAGCATTTT. Translating gives CASSLTSNSNQPQHF.

The gene calls are TRBV5-5 and TRBJ2-1, with 11 bases identical to TRBD2. CDR3 length: 16 amino acids. V lost 4 bases to trimming and J lost 4 bases; unmatched junction nucleotides: 7. Germline V gene data show CDR1 as SGHKS and CDR2 as YYEKEE (reference sequence). The CDR3 DNA reads TGTGCCAGCAGCCAGGGATTAGCGGGAGGGTACAATGAGCAGTTCTTC. This gives the protein CASSQGLAGGYNEQFF.

In regard to this clonotype: At one end the junction does not follow the germline gene, possibly because of a read error. The chain links TRBV30 to TRBJ1-2; D might be TRBD1 (5 bases). CDR3 size: 12 residues. CDR1 and CDR2 from the germline V gene are GTSNPN and SVGIG (reference sequence). In DNA form, the CDR3 reads TGTGTCTGGAGTGCCCCGTTATGGGGCTACGCCTTC. This encodes CVWSAPLWGYAF.

Concerning this clonotype itself: The junction departs from germline at one end; a sequencing error may be responsible. The chain recombines TRBV29-1 with TRBJ1-2; TRBD1 aligns across 7 bases. CDR1 and CDR2 from the germline V gene are SQVTM and ANQGSEA. The CDR3 runs 12 residues. CDR3 in DNA: TGCACCGGAAGCGAAGGGGGCTATGGCTACGCCTTC. It codes for CTGSEGGYGYAF.

This chain joins TRBV29-1 and TRBJ2-1; D might be TRBD2 (6 bases). Between the trimmed V and J ends, which lost 5 bases and 1 base, there was a span of 12 bases. This CDR3 is built from 14 residues. From germline, CDR1 is SQVTM and CDR2 ANQGSEA. Here the CDR3 reads CSVRKGGSYNEQFF. CDR3 nucleotide sequence: TGCAGCGTTAGGAAGGGAGGTTCCTACAATGAGCAGTTCTTC.

A note on this clonotype: A much larger clone lies a single base off, so this may be a read error. J is TRBJ2-5 and V is TRBV7-8, with D possibly matching TRBD1 (6 bases). This CDR3 is built from 15 residues. Germline assignment: CDR1 SGHVS and CDR2 FQNEAQ. V was cut by 5 bases and J by 5 bases, with 18 bases left in between. CDR3 in amino acids: CASSKISDSGETQYF. The CDR3 DNA reads as TGTGCCAGCAGCAAGATTTCGGACAGTGGGGAGACCCAGTACTTC.